This T cell receptor (beta chain) comes out of a study of blood T cell repertoires in COVID-19. Looking at the study overall: From the United States, Italy and Spain came samples of acute and convalescent COVID-19. Nucleic acid was either cDNA or gDNA, and it came from T cells, B-cell-depleted T cells, or PBMCs.

In the original processing: By means of reference gene primer amplification, nucleated cell counts were estimated. This table comes from immunoSEQ multiplex PCR, and its TCRdb copy is limited to in-frame clones, with some not included. The DNA was the basis for D and trimming; V, J and clone size are from that table. In the table there are tens of thousands of clones, roughly 89% of which are singletons. Germline V CDR1 and CDR2: KGHDR, SFDVKD. The CDR3 loop spans 11 amino acids. The V gene lost 1 base and the J gene lost 13 bases, with 9 bases spanning the gap. Only a few counts were recorded for this clone.

The sequence was obtained from an older woman with acute or convalescent COVID-19. The chain is built from TRBV24-1 and TRBJ1-1; a possible D gene is TRBD1 (5 bases). Sample: peripheral blood. CDR3 DNA sequence: TGTGCCACCAGTGATTTTGGGGACTTTTTCTTT. Protein sequence: CATSDFGDFFF.